This T cell receptor (beta chain) is from a study of T cell responses to AZD1222 COVID-19 vaccine. Profiled with immunoSEQ multiplex PCR; TCRdb holds only in-frame clones, not every one. The sample consists of approximately 120,000 clones, 87% of them appearing once. The receptor comes from an adult in good health. Material: peripheral blood, obtained on day 0 of AZD1222 vaccination.

CDR3 sequence reads: CASSYLGPPDTQYF. CDR3 sequence (DNA): TGTGCCAGCAGTTACCTAGGCCCCCCAGATACGCAGTATTTT. The J gene is TRBJ2-3, the V gene TRBV6-5; the D is unclear. This CDR3 has 14 amino acids. V lost 2 bases and J 4 bases, leaving 10 bases between the germline ends. The germline V gene encodes CDR1 MNHEY and CDR2 SVGAGI.